The 22 T cell receptor beta chains presented below share a single source sample, sequenced in a study of graft-versus-host responses after intestinal transplantation. The table came from immunoSEQ multiplex PCR; TCRdb's copy has only in-frame clones and leaves some out. Seen here are roughly 6,000 clones, around 82% observed once, and the top ten hold roughly 8%. The graft tissue was processed, and this released both intraepithelial and lamina propria lymphocytes. This sample comprised ileum tissue, obtained roughly 300 days after intestinal transplant. These receptor sequences come from a human patient who received an intestinal transplant, so some T cells may come from the graft donor.

This chain joins TRBV9 and TRBJ1-4; 9 positions match TRBD1. The CDR3 consists of 14 residues. V gave up 4 bases and J gave up 7 bases; unmatched junction bases: 5. The germline CDR1 and CDR2 sequences are SGDLS and YYNGEE. CDR3 coding DNA: TGTGCCAGCAGCACCGGGACAGGGAGTGAAAAACTGTTTTTT. It specifies CASSTGTGSEKLFF.

This chain uses TRBV6-6 with TRBJ2-3; tentatively, D is TRBD2 (7 bases). The CDR3 runs 15 residues. V shed 2 bases and J shed 0 bases, with 9 bases lying between them. CDR1 is MNHNY and CDR2 is SVGAGI in the germline V gene (reference sequence). The CDR3 reads CASSYGGASTDTQYF. The CDR3 nucleotides are TGTGCCAGCAGTTACGGGGGGGCTAGCACAGATACGCAGTATTTT.

The V gene is TRBV28, the J gene TRBJ2-1; no reliable D call. Germline V lookup: CDR1 MDHEN, CDR2 SYDVKM. The CDR3 totals 14 residues. V lost 2 bases and J 1 base, leaving 6 bases between the germline ends. CDR3 nucleotides: TGTGCCAGCAGTTTAGTCGGGTCCTACAATGAGCAGTTCTTC. Translating gives CASSLVGSYNEQFF.

The gene calls are TRBV4-1 and TRBJ1-2; no clear D gene. This CDR3 is built from 17 residues. Germline assignment: CDR1 MGHRA and CDR2 YSYEKL. V lost 1 base and J 2 bases, leaving 17 bases between the germline ends. The chain's CDR3 is CASSQGAGLGGNYGYTF. CDR3 bases: TGCGCCAGCAGCCAAGGGGCCGGACTAGGAGGGAACTATGGCTACACCTTC.

J is TRBJ1-3 and V is TRBV6-1; tentatively, D is TRBD1 (5 bases). The V gene's germline CDR1 is MNHNS and CDR2 SASEGT. The CDR3 sequence is 14 residues long. Between the trimmed V and J ends, which lost 4 bases and 0 bases, there was a span of 7 bases. The CDR3: CASSVQVSGNTIYF. CDR3 nucleotide sequence: TGTGCCAGCAGTGTACAGGTCTCTGGAAACACCATATATTTT.

The chain recombines TRBV28 with TRBJ1-2; D uncertain. Trimming took 4 bases from V and 5 from J, leaving 5 bases between them. The CDR3 length is 11 residues. CDR1 is MDHEN and CDR2 is SYDVKM in the germline V gene. CDR3 protein: CASSSPYGYTF. CDR3 DNA: TGTGCCAGCAGTTCTCCTTATGGCTACACCTTC.

The chain employs TRBV4-2 and TRBJ1-3; D not resolved. V lost 1 base to trimming and J lost 0 bases, with 4 bases between them. Germline assignment: CDR1 LGHNA and CDR2 YNFKEQ. This CDR3 region has 14 residues. The CDR3 spells CASSQGSSGNTIYF. CDR3 nucleotides: TGTGCCAGCAGCCAAGGGAGCTCTGGAAACACCATATATTTT.

The V and J genes are TRBV7-8 and TRBJ1-1; 9 bases fit TRBD1. From germline, CDR1 is SGHVS and CDR2 FQNEAQ. The CDR3 loop spans 15 amino acids. Trimming at V came to 4 bases and at J to 2 bases, leaving 5 bases not matched to a gene. Here the CDR3 reads CASSSQTGGNTEAFF. For the CDR3, the DNA is TGTGCCAGCAGCTCCCAGACAGGGGGAAACACTGAAGCTTTCTTT.

The chain couples TRBV28 to TRBJ1-4; the D gene is possibly TRBD1 (6 bases). The V and J ends lost 3 bases and 3 bases respectively, with 14 bases between them. Germline values: CDR1 MDHEN, CDR2 SYDVKM. This CDR3 region has 16 residues. The CDR3 region is CASSFFGGAANEKLFF. CDR3 nucleotide sequence: TGTGCCAGCAGTTTTTTCGGGGGGGCGGCTAATGAAAAACTGTTTTTT.

The CDR3 protein is CATSSSPKGRNEQFF. The DNA of the CDR3 is TGTGCCACCAGCAGCTCACCAAAAGGGCGCAATGAGCAGTTCTTC. The chain uses TRBV15 and TRBJ2-1; D is uncertain. V was trimmed by 3 bases and J by 6 bases, leaving 15 bases between them. CDR1 LNHNV and CDR2 YYDKDF come from the germline V gene (reference sequence). The CDR3 spans 15 residues.

This clone was found once. The chain is built from TRBV18 and TRBJ1-1; 8 bases are shared with TRBD1. V gave up 3 bases and J gave up 0 bases; unmatched junction bases: 6. CDR1 is KGHSH and CDR2 is LQKENI in the germline V gene. CDR3 size: 16 residues. The CDR3 is CASSPFPGQVNTEAFF. The DNA for the CDR3 is TGTGCCAGCTCACCGTTTCCGGGACAGGTGAACACTGAAGCTTTCTTT.

This clone was found a few times. V gene TRBV9 combines with J gene TRBJ2-1, with D uncertain. V lost 1 base and J 6 bases, leaving 5 bases between the germline ends. Germline V gene lookup returns CDR1 SGDLS and CDR2 YYNGEE. This CDR3 is 12 amino acids long. The CDR3 region is CASSVQFNEQFF. The CDR3 bases are TGTGCCAGCAGCGTACAATTCAATGAGCAGTTCTTC.

The V and J genes are TRBV12-5 and TRBJ2-7; D unclear. V lost 10 bases to trimming and J lost 0 bases, with 16 bases between them. CDR1 and CDR2 from the germline V gene are LGHNT and FRNRAP. The CDR3 covers 14 residues. The CDR3 is CANRPIACSYEQYF. The CDR3 bases are TGTGCTAACCGACCGATAGCCTGCTCCTACGAGCAGTACTTC.

The rearrangement uses TRBV5-1 and TRBJ1-1; D gene ambiguous. V was trimmed by 0 bases and J by 0 bases, leaving 6 bases between them. CDR3 length: 14 residues. Germline CDR1 reads SGHRS; CDR2 reads YFSETQ. The CDR3 reads CASSLERVNTEAFF. The CDR3 DNA sequence: TGCGCCAGCAGCTTGGAGCGGGTGAACACTGAAGCTTTCTTT.

The V and J genes are TRBV6-6 and TRBJ2-1, with 8 nucleotides matching TRBD2. Trimming at V came to 5 bases and at J to 8 bases, leaving 14 bases not matched to a gene. Germline CDR1 is MNHNY and CDR2 is SVGAGI (reference sequence). The CDR3 is made up of 16 amino acids. CDR3 protein: CASSRLSGRGTYEQFF. The CDR3, as DNA: TGTGCCAGCAGTCGGCTAAGCGGGAGAGGGACCTATGAGCAGTTCTTC.

The V and J genes are TRBV5-6 and TRBJ2-7, with 10 bases fitting TRBD2. V shed 4 bases and J 0 bases; nucleotides not matched to a gene: 10. CDR3 length: 17 amino acids. Germline loops: CDR1 SGHDT, CDR2 YYEEEE. CDR3 residues: CASSHGPGLADSYEQYF. As DNA, the CDR3 is TGTGCCAGCAGCCACGGTCCCGGACTAGCGGACTCCTACGAGCAGTACTTC.

The chain is built from TRBV5-1 and TRBJ1-2, with a possible D match to TRBD1 (5 bases). Trimming took off 3 bases at V and 5 bases at J, with 17 bases between the two ends. The CDR3 spans 15 residues. From germline, CDR1 is SGHRS and CDR2 YFSETQ. This CDR3 is CASSSTTGVVYGYTF. In nucleotides, the CDR3 is TGCGCCAGCAGCTCGACAACAGGAGTTGTTTATGGCTACACCTTC.

This clone has a single count. The chain links TRBV7-6 to TRBJ1-1, with 9 bases that match TRBD1. Losses at the gene ends were 6 bases for V and 1 base for J; bases not matched to a gene: 6. The CDR3 contains 15 residues. Germline-derived CDR1 and CDR2 are SGHVS and FNYEAQ. The CDR3 sequence is CASRDWTGENTEAFF. Here the CDR3 DNA reads TGTGCCAGCAGAGACTGGACAGGGGAGAACACTGAAGCTTTCTTT.

The V gene is TRBV7-2, the J gene TRBJ2-3; TRBD2 agrees at 12 bases. The CDR3 runs to 15 residues. The junction had 4 bases not matched to a gene; V was cut back by 6 bases and J by 3 bases. Looked up from germline, CDR1 is SGHTA and CDR2 is FQGNSA. Written as DNA, the CDR3 is TGTGCCAGCAGTCGGACTAGCGGGGTGACAGATACGCAGTATTTT. This encodes CASSRTSGVTDTQYF.

This clone was counted only a few times. This CDR3 reads CASTLAGGNEQFF. As DNA, the CDR3 is TGTGCCAGCACATTAGCGGGGGGAAATGAGCAGTTCTTC. The V gene is TRBV6-1, the J gene TRBJ2-1, with TRBD2 identical over 10 bases. This CDR3 has 13 amino acids. J lost 7 bases, V lost 7 bases, and 4 bases had no gene match. From germline, CDR1 is MNHNS and CDR2 SASEGT.

The chain couples TRBV6-1 to TRBJ2-7, with TRBD1 matching 7 bases. Germline V CDR1 and CDR2: MNHNS, SASEGT. The CDR3 spans 15 residues. V lost 5 bases, J lost 4 bases, and 11 bases stayed unmatched. In nucleotides, the CDR3 is TGTGCCAGCAGTTCACCGACAGGGAAGGGTTACGAGCAGTACTTC. Amino acids: CASSSPTGKGYEQYF.

The V and J genes are TRBV6-6 and TRBJ1-4, with 9 bases identical to TRBD1. Trimming took 4 bases from V and 5 from J; bases not matched to a gene: 8. There are 16 residues in the CDR3. The V gene's germline CDR1 is MNHNY and CDR2 SVGAGI (reference sequence). Written as DNA, the CDR3 is TGTGCCAGCAGTTCCTTGACAGGGGGAGGAAATGAAAAACTGTTTTTT. This gives the protein CASSSLTGGGNEKLFF.